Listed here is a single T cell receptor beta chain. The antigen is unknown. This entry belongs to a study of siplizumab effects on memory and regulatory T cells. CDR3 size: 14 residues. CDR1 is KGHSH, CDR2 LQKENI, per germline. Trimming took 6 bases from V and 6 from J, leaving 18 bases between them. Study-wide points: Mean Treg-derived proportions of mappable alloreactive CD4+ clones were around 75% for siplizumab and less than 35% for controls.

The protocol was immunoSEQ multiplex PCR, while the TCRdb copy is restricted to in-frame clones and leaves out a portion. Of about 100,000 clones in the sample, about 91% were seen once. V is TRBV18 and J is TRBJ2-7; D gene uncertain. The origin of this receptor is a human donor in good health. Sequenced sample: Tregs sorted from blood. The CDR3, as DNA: TGTGCCAGCTCCTCAGTTGACGGTTCCAGCGAGCAGTACTTC. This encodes CASSSVDGSSEQYF. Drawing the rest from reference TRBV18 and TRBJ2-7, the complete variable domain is NAGVMQNPRHLVRRRGQEARLRCSPMKGHSHVYWYRQLPEEGLKFMVYLQKENIIDESGMPKERFSAEFPKEGPSILRIQQVVRGDSAAYFCASSSVDGSSEQYFGPGTRLTVT.